These 5 T cell receptor beta chains were sequenced from one sample in a study of shared clonotypes between healthy human individuals (dated by TCRdb to 2020 to 2021). Library preparation employed the immunoSEQ multiplex PCR assay. TCRdb's version of the immuneACCESS table is confined to in-frame rearrangements and falls short of the full clone set. An unresolved V gene accounts for under half of the shortfall where checked; the remainder is of unknown origin. This sample has nearly 1,000,000 clones in its table, and 76% of those were observed once. Of the sample, roughly 1.5% falls within the top ten clones. Sequenced sample: memory CD4+ T cells sorted from blood. The cell subset or site label on this specimen signifies: CD45RA-negative fraction. The source is a young man in good health.

The gene calls are TRBV29-1 and TRBJ2-5; D call uncertain. The CDR3 totals 12 residues. V lost 3 bases and J lost 4, with 9 bases in between. Germline CDR1 and CDR2: SQVTM and ANQGSEA. CDR3 sequence: CSVDGQRETQYF. Written as DNA, the CDR3 is TGCAGCGTTGACGGGCAGCGAGAGACCCAGTACTTC.

The J gene is TRBJ2-3, the V gene TRBV6-5, with 11 bases lining up with TRBD2. Germline CDR1 reads MNHEY; CDR2 reads SVGAGI. V lost 3 bases, J lost 5 bases, and 4 bases stayed unmatched. This CDR3 is built from 15 residues. This chain's CDR3 is CASSYSGLAGDTQYF. CDR3 sequence (DNA): TGTGCCAGCAGTTATTCCGGACTAGCGGGAGATACGCAGTATTTT.

The chain carries TRBV29-1 and TRBJ1-5, with unresolved D. Germline V gene lookup returns CDR1 SQVTM and CDR2 ANQGSEA. The V end lost 1 base, the J end lost 6 bases, and 10 bases lay between the germline ends. The CDR3 runs 13 residues. CDR3 in DNA: TGCAGCGTTGAAGGAGGGTACGGTCAGCCCCAGCATTTT. Its protein is CSVEGGYGQPQHF. The variable domain in full, with the rest retrieved from reference TRBV29-1 and TRBJ1-5, is SAVISQKPSRDICQRGTSLTIQCQVDSQVTMMFWYRQQPGQSLTLIATANQGSEATYESGFVIDKFPISRPNLTFSTLTVSNMSPEDSSIYLCSVEGGYGQPQHFGDGTRLSIL.

CDR3 protein: CASSGGPTPTQYF. The CDR3 DNA sequence: TGTGCCAGCAGTGGGGGCCCAACACCAACGCAGTATTTT. The chain recombines TRBV2 with TRBJ2-3; D possibly corresponds to TRBD1 (5 bases). The CDR3 is made up of 13 amino acids. V lost 4 bases to trimming and J lost 9 bases, with 14 bases between them. Looked up from germline, CDR1 is SNHLY and CDR2 is FYNNEI.

This CDR3 reads CASSLELGGTTEAFF. The CDR3 nucleotides are TGTGCCAGCTCCCTTGAGCTGGGGGGCACCACTGAAGCTTTCTTT. The chain has TRBV18 and TRBJ1-1; a weak D match, TRBD1 (6 bases). V shed 6 bases and J shed 4 bases, with 18 bases lying between them. The CDR3 runs 15 residues. CDR1 KGHSH and CDR2 LQKENI come from the germline V gene.